This T cell receptor (beta chain) was obtained from a study of long-term antiretroviral therapy in people with HIV. Version v3.0 of the immunoSEQ assay was performed at survey level. Measured with immunoSEQ multiplex PCR; TCRdb has only the in-frame clones, and not every one. This table holds 25,000 to 35,000 clones, roughly 97% found once. Germline V CDR1 and CDR2: MGHRA, YSYEKL. The V gene end was trimmed by 3 bases and the J gene end by 7 bases; junction bases not matched to a gene: 9. The CDR3 covers 15 residues. The V gene is TRBV4-1, the J gene TRBJ1-5; 7 nucleotides match TRBD1. This material consisted of unsorted PBMCs, taken 6.9 years after starting antiretroviral therapy. The clonotype comes from a man younger than 45 with HIV. CDR3 in amino acids: CASSQQGGFGQPQHF. The CDR3 DNA follows: TGCGCCAGCAGCCAGCAGGGGGGATTCGGGCAGCCCCAGCATTTT.